Listed here are 21 T cell receptor beta chains from one sample, sequenced in a study of Graves' ophthalmopathy and Graves' hyperthyroidism. Amplifying from RNA transcripts, the study obtained TCR beta CDR3 regions. First-round RT-PCR used HTBI primers; second-round multiplex PCR followed. Each CDR3 protein gets one entry after TCRdb re-called the multiplex PCR reads with MiXCR. The data hold some 410,000 distinct CDR3 sequences, with around 21% observed a single time. The source material was peripheral blood. The receptor source for this set is a woman younger than 30 with stable Graves' hyperthyroidism.

The V gene is TRBV12-3 or TRBV12-4, the J gene TRBJ1-2; D unclear. V lost 2 bases and J lost 1, with 17 bases in between. CDR3 size: 17 residues. The CDR3 is CASSLLGLADYNYGYTF. For the CDR3, the DNA is TGTGCCAGCAGTTTATTGGGGTTGGCAGATTATAACTATGGCTACACCTTC.

This clonotype was counted at least ten times. The chain joins TRBV2 to TRBJ2-2; no reliable D call. CDR3 length: 15 amino acids. The ends were cut back, 0 bases at V and 4 bases at J, with 9 bases in the middle. CDR1 and CDR2 from the germline V gene are SNHLY and FYNNEI. CDR3 nucleotides: TGTGCCAGCAGTGAAGCGCTGGTAATCACCGGGGAGCTGTTTTTT. Protein: CASSEALVITGELFF.

This clonotype was seen ten or more times. The V gene is TRBV28, the J gene TRBJ1-3; TRBD1 matches at 8 bases. V lost 7 bases and J lost 4; bases outside the gene matches: 12. Germline assignment: CDR1 MDHEN and CDR2 SYDVKM. The CDR3 spans 16 residues. For the CDR3, the DNA is TGTGCCAGCATTCCGGGGGGGACAGGAGGAGGAAACACCATATATTTT. It specifies CASIPGGTGGGNTIYF.

The chain carries TRBV6-2 or TRBV6-3 and TRBJ2-7; D perhaps matches TRBD1 (5 bases). V was pared by 4 bases and J by 2 bases, with 12 bases between. The germline CDR1 and CDR2 sequences are MNHEY and SVGEGT. The CDR3 is 14 amino acids. The CDR3 loop is CASSWSWGAYEQYF. For the CDR3, the DNA is TGTGCCAGCAGTTGGTCCTGGGGCGCCTACGAGCAGTACTTC.

The rearrangement links TRBV12-3 or TRBV12-4 to TRBJ2-7; 7 bases align to TRBD1. J was trimmed by 2 bases and V by 5 bases; bases with no gene match: 9. This CDR3 spans 15 amino acids. CDR3 amino acids: CASSPITGAPYEQYF. The DNA of the CDR3 is TGTGCCAGCAGTCCTATTACAGGGGCCCCCTACGAGCAGTACTTC.

The table lists this clonotype with many counts. The chain combines TRBV6-2 or TRBV6-3 with TRBJ1-2; D not certain. Germline lookup yields CDR1 MNHEY and CDR2 SVGEGT. With 2 bases removed from V and 5 bases from J, the gap between germline ends came to 9 bases. There are 13 residues in the CDR3. CDR3 DNA sequence: TGTGCCAGCAGTTACGGAGCAGAGTATGGCTACACCTTC. Protein: CASSYGAEYGYTF.

This clonotype was seen at least ten times. The chain has TRBV20-1 and TRBJ2-7; the match to TRBD2 covers 12 bases. V lost 6 bases and J lost 3; bases outside the gene matches: 6. CDR1 and CDR2 (germline): DFQATT, SNEGSKA (reference sequence). This CDR3 has 14 amino acids. CDR3 protein: CSAHRTSGIYEQYF. The CDR3 DNA sequence: TGCAGTGCCCATCGGACTAGCGGGATCTACGAGCAGTACTTC.

Notes on this clonotype: Possible read error: a much larger clone is one base away. The rearrangement uses TRBV20-1 and TRBJ2-7; D not certain. Germline CDR1 DFQATT, CDR2 SNEGSKA (reference sequence). The CDR3 runs 14 residues. The CDR3 loop is CSAREGDISYEQCF. The CDR3, as DNA: TGCAGTGCTAGAGAGGGCGACATCTCCTACGAGCAGTGCTTC.

This clonotype was observed a handful of times. The CDR3 DNA is TGTGCCAGCAGTTTCCCCTCGACTAGCGGGGAGGCAGATACGCAGTATTTT. Its translation is CASSFPSTSGEADTQYF. The genes are TRBV12-3 or TRBV12-4 and TRBJ2-3; 11 nucleotides match TRBD2. The J segment lost 4 bases and the V segment lost 3 bases, leaving 9 bases of the junction unmatched. CDR3 length: 17 residues.

Only a few counts were recorded for this clonotype. This sequence joins TRBV20-1 and TRBJ2-7; TRBD2 matches at 12 bases. The CDR3 length is 14 residues. With 6 bases clipped from V and 1 base from J, the junction kept 4 bases outside the gene matches. CDR1 and CDR2 from the germline V gene are DFQATT and SNEGSKA (reference sequence). This chain's CDR3 is CSAAGLAGSYEQYF. The CDR3 coding sequence is TGCAGTGCAGCAGGACTAGCGGGGTCCTACGAGCAGTACTTC.

The chain couples TRBV6-1 to TRBJ1-5, with D tentatively TRBD1 (6 bases). The CDR3 has 17 residues. CDR1 and CDR2 (germline): MNHNS, SASEGT. The germline V and J ends were trimmed by 0 bases and 0 bases, with 12 bases remaining between them. The CDR3, as DNA: TGTGCCAGCAGTGAAGCGGCGACAGGAATTAGCAATCAGCCCCAGCATTTT. It encodes CASSEAATGISNQPQHF.

This clonotype has a count of ten or more. The chain joins TRBV29-1 to TRBJ1-2; TRBD1 matches 7 bases. The CDR3 spans 12 residues. Germline lookup yields CDR1 SQVTM and CDR2 ANQGSEA. V lost 3 bases to trimming and J lost 9 bases; unmatched junction nucleotides: 7. CDR3 region: CSVDSQGQRYTF. CDR3 in DNA: TGCAGCGTTGACTCCCAGGGACAGCGCTACACCTTC.

The table lists this clonotype with many counts. The genes are TRBV11-2 and TRBJ2-5, with 12 bases lining up with TRBD2. Trimming took 5 bases from V and 5 from J; bases not matched to a gene: 18. The CDR3 is 19 amino acids. Germline V gene data show CDR1 as SGHAT and CDR2 as FQNNGV. The CDR3 region is CASSAFGTGLAGRAETQYF. In DNA form, the CDR3 reads TGTGCCAGCAGCGCTTTCGGGACAGGACTAGCGGGACGGGCTGAGACCCAGTACTTC.

This clonotype was counted at least ten times. The gene calls are TRBV28 and TRBJ1-5; possibly TRBD1 for D (5 bases). The V gene lost 6 bases and the J gene lost 2 bases, with 17 bases spanning the gap. This CDR3 region has 16 residues. Germline assignment: CDR1 MDHEN and CDR2 SYDVKM. CDR3 loop: CASRAPGGLGNQPQHF. The CDR3 DNA reads TGTGCCAGCAGGGCCCCGGGGGGTTTAGGCAATCAGCCCCAGCATTTT.

This clonotype was counted at least ten times. V and J are TRBV19 and TRBJ1-2, with D perhaps matching TRBD1 (6 bases). Germline V CDR1 and CDR2: LNHDA, SQIVND (reference sequence). The CDR3 length is 15 residues. The V and J ends lost 0 bases and 6 bases respectively, with 14 bases between them. For the CDR3, the DNA is TGTGCCAGTAGTATAGACGGCCAGGGGAGAGATGGCTACACCTTC. The encoded protein is CASSIDGQGRDGYTF.

This clonotype appeared many times. Given the absence of the conserved phenylalanine or tryptophan at the CDR3 end, a read error is likely. The limits of the CDR3 on the DNA are not certain, so only TCRdb's listed CDR3 is given. The chain carries TRBV24-1 and TRBJ1-1; no check of the table's D call, TRBD1, against the DNA was made. Germline CDR1 is KGHDR and CDR2 is SFDVKD. The CDR3 spans 10 residues, counting both ends. This CDR3 is CATSVRGTDL.

This clonotype was observed at least ten times. The CDR3: CSVEGRSSQETQYF. The CDR3 nucleotides read TGCAGCGTTGAAGGGAGGAGCAGTCAAGAGACCCAGTACTTC. The chain recombines TRBV29-1 with TRBJ2-5; D is possibly TRBD2 (5 bases). CDR3 size: 14 residues. V was cut by 1 base and J by 2 bases, with 11 bases left in between. Germline V gene data show CDR1 as SQVTM and CDR2 as ANQGSEA.

This clonotype was detected a few times. The genes are TRBV3-1 and TRBJ2-7; D remains ambiguous. With 6 bases removed from V and 2 bases from J, the gap between germline ends came to 11 bases. CDR3 length: 13 residues. From germline, CDR1 is LGHDT and CDR2 YNNKEL (reference sequence). Here the CDR3 DNA reads TGTGCCAGCAGTCAAATGGGTGCCTACGAGCAGTACTTC. Protein sequence: CASSQMGAYEQYF.

There are many counts of this clonotype. This sequence joins TRBV10-3 and TRBJ1-1, with 10 bases matching TRBD1. Germline trimming cut 3 bases from V and 4 bases from J; bases unmatched to any gene: 2. Germline V lookup: CDR1 ENHRY, CDR2 SYGVKD. The CDR3 is made up of 14 amino acids. The CDR3 sequence: CAISDRTGGTEAFF. DNA of the CDR3: TGTGCCATCAGTGACCGGACAGGGGGCACTGAAGCTTTCTTT.

This clonotype occurred many times. J is TRBJ2-7 and V is TRBV28; weak D call: TRBD1 (6 bases). The CDR3 sequence is 13 residues long. The V gene's germline CDR1 is MDHEN and CDR2 SYDVKM. Trimming removed 5 bases at V and 5 bases at J, with 13 bases between. The CDR3 nucleotides read TGTGCCAGCAGTCTACAGGGAAACAACGAGCAGTACTTC. It specifies CASSLQGNNEQYF.

The chain has TRBV3-1 and TRBJ2-7, with 10 bases fitting TRBD1. The V and J ends lost 2 bases and 1 base, in that order; junction bases with no gene match: 2. The CDR3 loop spans 15 amino acids. Germline CDR1 is LGHDT and CDR2 is YNNKEL (reference sequence). CDR3 DNA sequence: TGTGCCAGCAGCCAAATGGGACAGGGGTCCTACGAGCAGTACTTC. This encodes CASSQMGQGSYEQYF.